This is a list of T cell receptor beta chains from one sample in a study of T-cell reconstitution after alpha-beta-depleted transplantation in children. TCRdb used MiXCR to reprocess the PCR reads, holding one entry per CDR3 protein. The sample yields 610,000 or so distinct CDR3 sequences, over 20% seen once. Sequenced here: PBMCs, sampled before TCRalphabeta/CD19-depleted stem cell transplant. These receptors were taken from a boy in the first two years of life with Wiskott-Aldrich syndrome, due to receive a stem cell transplant. Both conserved end residues are trimmed from each CDR3. Fields, in order: J gene, V gene, CDR3 protein.

TRBJ2-1 TRBV20-1 SARQGAGLTEQF
TRBJ1-1 TRBV6-5 ASSYGFWTTEAF
TRBJ1-4 TRBV12-3/TRBV12-4 ASSLWGRGGEKLF
TRBJ2-5 TRBV3-1 ASSLSGKAETQY
TRBJ2-4 TRBV12-3/TRBV12-4 ASTPTTGEIAKNIQY
TRBJ2-3 TRBV5-1 ASSGPDRTDTQY
TRBJ2-7 TRBV20-1 SARLVADSYEQY
TRBJ1-2 TRBV7-2 ASSLDSVNYGYT
TRBJ2-5 TRBV7-9 ASSPGGRGIKTQY
TRBJ2-1 TRBV10-3 AISEDPYNEQF
TRBJ2-7 TRBV12-3/TRBV12-4 ASSLRGLTYEQY
TRBJ2-5 TRBV4-1 ASSQDFGGLAGRETQY
TRBJ1-2 TRBV12-3/TRBV12-4 ASRSGTGKYGYT
TRBJ1-4 TRBV5-1 ASSEMTGGAGEKLF
TRBJ2-1 TRBV6-5 ASSYPSGSGYNEQF
TRBJ2-1 TRBV20-1 SARTGTSANEQF
TRBJ2-7 TRBV7-2 ASSLILAGGPEQY
TRBJ1-2 TRBV4-1 ASSQDFGGQSRGYT